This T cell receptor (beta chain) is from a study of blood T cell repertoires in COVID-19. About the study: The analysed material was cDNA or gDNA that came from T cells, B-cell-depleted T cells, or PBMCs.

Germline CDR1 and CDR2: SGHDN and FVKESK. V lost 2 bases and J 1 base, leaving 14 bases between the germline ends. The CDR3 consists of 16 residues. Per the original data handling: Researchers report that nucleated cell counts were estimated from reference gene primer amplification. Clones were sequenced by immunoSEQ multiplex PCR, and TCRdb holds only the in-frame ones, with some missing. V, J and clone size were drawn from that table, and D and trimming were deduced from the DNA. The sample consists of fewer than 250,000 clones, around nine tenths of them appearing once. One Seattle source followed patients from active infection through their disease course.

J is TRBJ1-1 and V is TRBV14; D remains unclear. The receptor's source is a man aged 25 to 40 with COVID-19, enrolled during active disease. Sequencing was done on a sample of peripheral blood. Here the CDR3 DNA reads TGTGCCAGCAGCCAACACTTGGACGGGGAGAACACTGAAGCTTTCTTT. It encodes CASSQHLDGENTEAFF.